This T cell receptor (beta chain) stems from a study of human T cells and chemical hapten exposure. Overall study: Skin of the upper inner arm, 2 cm by 2 cm, received 2% DPC for sensitization. There were weekly diphenylcyclopropenone doses to the scalp for patients throughout the approximately 25-week study.

General study results and limits: TCRs above 1 in 1000 frequency stayed constant with DPC sensitization.

In this sample, this clonotype turned up many times. What it recognizes is unknown. Time point of the sample: patch test 2, 6 weeks after DPC sensitization. Stated treatment: therapeutic diphenylcyclopropenone sensitization with weekly scalp DPC. Extraction of total RNA was performed on unfractionated whole blood. TCRdb re-called the RACE reads with MiXCR, one entry per CDR3 protein. This table holds about 40,000 distinct CDR3 sequences, roughly 3.3% found once. The CDR3 has 16 amino acids. The trim removed 4 bases at V and 6 bases at J, leaving 13 bases unmatched. Germline CDR1 and CDR2: MDHEN and SYDVKM.

This sample comprised whole blood, obtained in connection with sensitization to the hapten diphenylcyclopropenone (DPC). The V call is TRBV28, the J call TRBJ2-7, with 9 nucleotides matching TRBD2. The TCR was taken from a man aged 35 to 55 with alopecia areata. Some clones in this sample may be carry-over from other donors' samples. The CDR3 loop reads CASSYLARGLALEQYF. Written as DNA, the CDR3 is TGTGCCAGCAGTTACCTCGCCCGTGGACTAGCGCTCGAGCAGTACTTC.